This passage covers 4 T cell receptor beta chains from one sample sequenced in a study of blood T cell repertoires in COVID-19. The assay was immunoSEQ multiplex PCR, and TCRdb's table has in-frame clones only and misses some. This sample has about 270,000 clones, with roughly 89% found just once. Sequenced input: peripheral blood. Receptors originate from a middle-aged man with acute or convalescent COVID-19.

This rearrangement joins TRBV19 to TRBJ1-2; maybe TRBD1 (6 bases). Trimming stripped 7 bases from V and 7 bases from J, with 13 bases between. Germline loops: CDR1 LNHDA, CDR2 SQIVND (reference sequence). CDR3 length: 12 residues. CDR3 sequence reads: CASTSDSFGYTF. The CDR3, as DNA: TGTGCCAGTACCTCGGACAGTTTTGGCTACACCTTC.

The chain recombines TRBV7-9 with TRBJ1-1; a possible D gene is TRBD1 (6 bases). This CDR3 spans 13 amino acids. Trimming shortened V by 5 bases and J by 3 bases, and 10 bases separated the two germline ends. CDR1 and CDR2 from the germline V gene are SEHNR and FQNEAQ (reference sequence). The CDR3 DNA is TGTGCCAGCAGCCAAGAGGGGGACACTGAAGCTTTCTTT. Its translation is CASSQEGDTEAFF.

The chain has TRBV6-1 and TRBJ1-1, with D possibly being TRBD1 (5 bases). V was clipped by 0 bases and J by 8 bases, with 16 bases between them. Germline values: CDR1 MNHNS, CDR2 SASEGT. The CDR3 totals 15 residues. This CDR3 reads CASSEAGAVGAEAFF. CDR3 DNA: TGTGCCAGCAGTGAAGCTGGAGCCGTTGGGGCCGAAGCTTTCTTT.

The chain has TRBV4-1 and TRBJ2-4; TRBD2 matches 14 bases. This CDR3 has 16 residues. Losses at the gene ends were 3 bases for V and 6 bases for J; bases not matched to a gene: 4. Germline CDR1 MGHRA, CDR2 YSYEKL. The chain's CDR3 is CASSQGLAGALNIQYF. For the CDR3, the DNA is TGCGCCAGCAGCCAGGGACTAGCGGGGGCGTTAAACATTCAGTACTTC.